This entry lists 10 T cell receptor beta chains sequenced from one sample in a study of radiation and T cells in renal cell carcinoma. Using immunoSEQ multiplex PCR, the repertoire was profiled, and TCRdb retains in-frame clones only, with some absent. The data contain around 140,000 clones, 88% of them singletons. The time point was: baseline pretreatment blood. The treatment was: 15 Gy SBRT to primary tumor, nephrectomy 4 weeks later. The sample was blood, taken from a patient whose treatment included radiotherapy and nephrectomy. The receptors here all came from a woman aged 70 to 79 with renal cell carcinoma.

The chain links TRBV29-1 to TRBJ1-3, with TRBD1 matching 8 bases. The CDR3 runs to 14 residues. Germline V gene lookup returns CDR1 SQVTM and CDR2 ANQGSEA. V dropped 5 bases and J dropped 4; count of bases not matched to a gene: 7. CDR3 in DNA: TGCAGCGTTCCCGGACAGGGAGGGGGAAACACCATATATTTT. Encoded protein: CSVPGQGGGNTIYF.

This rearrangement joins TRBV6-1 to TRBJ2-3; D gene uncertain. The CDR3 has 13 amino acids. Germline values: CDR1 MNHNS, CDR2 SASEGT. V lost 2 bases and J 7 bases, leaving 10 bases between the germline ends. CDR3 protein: CASSEKPLNTQYF. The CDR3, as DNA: TGTGCCAGCAGTGAAAAGCCCCTAAATACGCAGTATTTT.

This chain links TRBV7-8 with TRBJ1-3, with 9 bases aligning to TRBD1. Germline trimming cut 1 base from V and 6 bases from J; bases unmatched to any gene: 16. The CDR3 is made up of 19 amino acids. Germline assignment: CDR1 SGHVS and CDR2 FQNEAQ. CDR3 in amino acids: CASSLVSSAGTGHENTIYF. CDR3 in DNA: TGTGCCAGCAGCTTAGTGTCTAGTGCCGGGACAGGGCATGAAAACACCATATATTTT.

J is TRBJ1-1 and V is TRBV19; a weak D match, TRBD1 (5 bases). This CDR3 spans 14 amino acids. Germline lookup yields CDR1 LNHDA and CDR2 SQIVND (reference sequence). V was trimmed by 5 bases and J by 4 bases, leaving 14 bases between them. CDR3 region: CASSSYSGTTEAFF. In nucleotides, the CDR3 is TGTGCCAGTAGTTCTTACTCCGGGACCACTGAAGCTTTCTTT.

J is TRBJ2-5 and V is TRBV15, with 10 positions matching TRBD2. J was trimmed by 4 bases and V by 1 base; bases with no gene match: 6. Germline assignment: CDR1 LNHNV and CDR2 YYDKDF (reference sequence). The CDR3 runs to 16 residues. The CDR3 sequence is CATSRGQRGGRETQYF. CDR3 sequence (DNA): TGTGCCACCAGCAGAGGGCAGCGGGGGGGCCGAGAGACCCAGTACTTC.

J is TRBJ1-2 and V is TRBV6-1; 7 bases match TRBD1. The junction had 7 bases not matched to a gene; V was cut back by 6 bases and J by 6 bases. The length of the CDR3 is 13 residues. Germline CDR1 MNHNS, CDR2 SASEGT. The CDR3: CASRKQGTHGYTF. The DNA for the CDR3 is TGTGCCAGCAGAAAACAGGGGACTCATGGCTACACCTTC.

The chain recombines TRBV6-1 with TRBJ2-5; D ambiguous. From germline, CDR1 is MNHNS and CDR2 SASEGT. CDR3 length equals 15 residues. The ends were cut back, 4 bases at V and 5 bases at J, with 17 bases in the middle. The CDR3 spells CASSANSKGAETQYF. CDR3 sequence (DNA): TGTGCCAGCAGTGCGAATAGTAAGGGTGCGGAGACCCAGTACTTC.

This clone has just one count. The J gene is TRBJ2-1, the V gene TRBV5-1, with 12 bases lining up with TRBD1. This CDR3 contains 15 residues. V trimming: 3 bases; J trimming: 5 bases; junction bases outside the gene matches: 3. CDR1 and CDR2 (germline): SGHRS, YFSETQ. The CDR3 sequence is CASSSGQGANNEQFF. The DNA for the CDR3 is TGCGCCAGCAGCTCGGGACAGGGGGCGAACAATGAGCAGTTCTTC.

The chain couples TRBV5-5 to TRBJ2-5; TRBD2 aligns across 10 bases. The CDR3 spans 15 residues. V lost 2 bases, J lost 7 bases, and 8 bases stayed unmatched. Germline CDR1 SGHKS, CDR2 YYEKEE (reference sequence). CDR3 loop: CASSLGSGGFVTQYF. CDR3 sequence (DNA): TGTGCCAGCAGCTTAGGTAGCGGGGGGTTTGTGACCCAGTACTTC.

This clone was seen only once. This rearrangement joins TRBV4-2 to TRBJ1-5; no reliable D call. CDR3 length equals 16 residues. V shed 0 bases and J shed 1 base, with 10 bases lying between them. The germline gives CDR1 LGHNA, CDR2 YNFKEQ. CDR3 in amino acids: CASSQDAGRSNQPQHF. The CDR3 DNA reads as TGTGCCAGCAGCCAAGACGCCGGGAGGAGCAATCAGCCCCAGCATTTT.